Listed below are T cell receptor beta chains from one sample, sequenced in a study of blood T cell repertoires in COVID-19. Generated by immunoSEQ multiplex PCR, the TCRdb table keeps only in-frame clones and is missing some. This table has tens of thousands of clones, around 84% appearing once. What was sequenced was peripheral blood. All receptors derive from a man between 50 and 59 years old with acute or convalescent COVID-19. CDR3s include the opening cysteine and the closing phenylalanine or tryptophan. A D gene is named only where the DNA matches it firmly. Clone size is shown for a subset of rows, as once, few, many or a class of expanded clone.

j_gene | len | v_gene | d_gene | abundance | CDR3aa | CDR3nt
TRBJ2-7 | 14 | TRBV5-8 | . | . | CASSLVDWAYEQYF | TGTGCCAGCAGCTTGGTGGACTGGGCCTACGAGCAGTACTTC
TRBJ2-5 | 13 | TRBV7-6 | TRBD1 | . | CASSSTGMETQYF | TGTGCCAGCAGCTCGACAGGGATGGAGACCCAGTACTTC
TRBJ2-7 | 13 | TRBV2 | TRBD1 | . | CASTEDRVGEQYF | TGTGCCAGCACCGAAGACAGGGTTGGAGAGCAGTACTTC
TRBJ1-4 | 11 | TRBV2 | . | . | CASSDSPELFF | TGTGCCAGCAGTGATAGCCCGGAACTGTTTTTT
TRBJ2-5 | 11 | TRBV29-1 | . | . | CSGSIQETQYF | TGCAGCGGGAGTATACAAGAGACCCAGTACTTC
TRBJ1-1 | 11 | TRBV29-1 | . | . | CSARQKSAAFF | TGCAGCGCCAGACAGAAGAGCGCAGCTTTCTTT
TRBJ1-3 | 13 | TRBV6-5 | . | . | CASRQGSGNTIYF | TGTGCCAGCAGGCAGGGGTCTGGAAACACCATATATTTT
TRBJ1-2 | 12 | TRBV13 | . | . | CASSPGAYGYTF | TGTGCCAGCAGCCCAGGGGCCTATGGCTACACCTTC
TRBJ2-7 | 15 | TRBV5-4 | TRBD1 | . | CASSLDRGQTYEQYF | TGTGCCAGCAGCTTGGACAGGGGGCAGACCTACGAGCAGTACTTC
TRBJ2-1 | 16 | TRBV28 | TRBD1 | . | CASSSPDRVVYNEQFF | TGTGCCAGCAGTTCGCCGGACAGGGTTGTCTACAATGAGCAGTTCTTC
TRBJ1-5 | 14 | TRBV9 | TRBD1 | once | CASSVGTGTGPQHF | TGTGCCAGCAGCGTAGGGACAGGGACTGGGCCCCAGCATTTT
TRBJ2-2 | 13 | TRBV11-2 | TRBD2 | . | CASSFAGGGELFF | TGTGCCAGCAGCTTTGCGGGGGGCGGGGAGCTGTTTTTT
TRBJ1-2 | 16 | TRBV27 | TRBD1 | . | CASSFWTGQGVDGYTF | TGTGCCAGCAGTTTCTGGACAGGGCAGGGAGTCGATGGCTACACCTTC
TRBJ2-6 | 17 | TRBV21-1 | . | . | CASSKVPGFSGANVLTF | TGTGCCAGCAGCAAAGTTCCGGGTTTCTCTGGGGCCAACGTCCTGACTTTC
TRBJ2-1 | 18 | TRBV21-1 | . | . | CASSKRTSGKTPINEQFF | TGTGCCAGCAGCAAAAGGACTAGCGGAAAAACTCCTATCAATGAGCAGTTCTTC
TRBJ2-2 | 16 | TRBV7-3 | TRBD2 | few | CASSSYIAGVTGELFF | TGTGCCAGCAGCTCGTATATAGCGGGAGTGACCGGGGAGCTGTTTTTT
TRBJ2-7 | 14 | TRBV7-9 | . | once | CASSLQAGIYEQYF | TGTGCCAGCAGCTTACAAGCGGGCATCTACGAGCAGTACTTC
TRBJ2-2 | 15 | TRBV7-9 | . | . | CASSLDQGYTGELFF | TGTGCCAGCAGCTTAGACCAGGGGTATACCGGGGAGCTGTTTTTT
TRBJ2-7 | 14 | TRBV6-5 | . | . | CASSYSGAGAEQYF | TGTGCCAGCAGTTACTCGGGGGCAGGGGCCGAGCAGTACTTC
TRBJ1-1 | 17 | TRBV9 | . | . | CASSAPRQGGRRTEAFF | TGTGCCAGCAGCGCCCCCCGGCAGGGAGGGAGAAGAACTGAAGCTTTCTTT
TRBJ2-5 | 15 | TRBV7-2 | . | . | CASSYQSGRGETQYF | TGTGCCAGCAGCTACCAATCGGGGAGGGGGGAGACCCAGTACTTC
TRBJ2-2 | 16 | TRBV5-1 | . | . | CASSLDGPHNTGELFF | TGCGCCAGCAGCTTGGATGGCCCGCACAACACCGGGGAGCTGTTTTTT
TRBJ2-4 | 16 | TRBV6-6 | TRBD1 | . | CASSYSTGLAKNIQYF | TGTGCCAGCAGTTACTCGACAGGGTTAGCCAAAAACATTCAGTACTTC
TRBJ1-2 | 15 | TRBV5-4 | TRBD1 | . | CASSQGQGIDYGYTF | TGTGCCAGCAGCCAAGGACAGGGGATCGACTATGGCTACACCTTC
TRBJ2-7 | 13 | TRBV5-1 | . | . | CASRQGPDYEQYF | TGCGCCAGCAGACAGGGACCGGACTACGAGCAGTACTTC
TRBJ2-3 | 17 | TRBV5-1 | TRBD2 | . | CASSILGLVAGTDTQYF | TGCGCCAGCAGCATCCTGGGACTAGTAGCTGGCACAGATACGCAGTATTTT
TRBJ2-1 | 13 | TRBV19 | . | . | CASSITGLNEQFF | TGTGCCAGTAGTATTACAGGGTTAAATGAGCAGTTCTTC
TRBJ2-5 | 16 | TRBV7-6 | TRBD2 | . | CASSLAIAGISETQYF | TGTGCCAGCAGCTTAGCCATAGCGGGGATATCTGAGACCCAGTACTTC
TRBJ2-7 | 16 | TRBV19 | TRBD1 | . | CATFSGTGGLSYEQYF | TGTGCCACTTTTTCCGGGACAGGGGGCCTTTCCTACGAGCAGTACTTC
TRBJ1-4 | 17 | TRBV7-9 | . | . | CASSLVGQGRTNEKLFF | TGTGCCAGCAGCTTAGTCGGTCAGGGGAGAACTAATGAAAAACTGTTTTTT
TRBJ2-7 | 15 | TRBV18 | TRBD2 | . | CASSQTSGGFYEQYF | TGTGCCAGCTCACAGACTAGCGGGGGCTTCTACGAGCAGTACTTC
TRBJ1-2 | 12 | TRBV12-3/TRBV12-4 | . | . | CASSYRYYGYTF | TGTGCCAGCAGTTACCGGTACTATGGCTACACCTTC
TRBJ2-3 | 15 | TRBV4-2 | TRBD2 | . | CASSQGTSGPDTQYF | TGTGCCAGCAGCCAAGGGACTAGCGGCCCAGATACGCAGTATTTT
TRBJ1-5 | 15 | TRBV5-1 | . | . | CASSLTGRRNQPQHF | TGCGCCAGCAGCTTGACCGGGAGGCGCAATCAGCCCCAGCATTTT
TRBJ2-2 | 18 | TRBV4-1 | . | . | CASSHTPGRAKGTGELFF | TGCGCCAGCAGCCACACCCCCGGCAGGGCGAAAGGCACCGGGGAGCTGTTTTTT
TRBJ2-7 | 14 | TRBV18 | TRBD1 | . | CASSPTGLVNEQYF | TGTGCCAGCTCACCGACAGGGTTAGTTAACGAGCAGTACTTC
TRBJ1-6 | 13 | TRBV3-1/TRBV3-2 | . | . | CASSQDRDSPLHF | TGTGCCAGCAGCCAAGATCGGGATTCACCCCTCCACTTT
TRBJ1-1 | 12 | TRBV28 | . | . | CASSFGQTEAFF | TGTGCCAGCAGTTTTGGACAGACAGAAGCTTTCTTT
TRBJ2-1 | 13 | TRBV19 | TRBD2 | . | CATLAGAYNEQFF | TGTGCCACCCTAGCGGGAGCTTACAATGAGCAGTTCTTC
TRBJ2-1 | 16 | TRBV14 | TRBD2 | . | CASSPQLGLAGGEQFF | TGTGCCAGCAGCCCCCAATTGGGACTAGCGGGAGGGGAGCAGTTCTTC
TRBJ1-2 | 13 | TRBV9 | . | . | CASSGDRTYGYTF | TGTGCCAGCAGCGGTGACAGGACCTATGGCTACACCTTC
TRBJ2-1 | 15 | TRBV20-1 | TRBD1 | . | CSASRDRNSYNEQFF | TGCAGTGCTAGTAGGGACAGAAACTCCTACAATGAGCAGTTCTTC
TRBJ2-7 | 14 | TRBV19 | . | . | CASSLRDGLYEQYF | TGTGCCAGTAGTCTGCGGGACGGTTTGTACGAGCAGTACTTC
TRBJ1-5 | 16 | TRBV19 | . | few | CASSIALTGPNQPQHF | TGTGCCAGTAGTATTGCCCTCACCGGTCCCAATCAGCCCCAGCATTTT
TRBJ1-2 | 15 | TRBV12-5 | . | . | CASGFGGGTMDGYTF | TGTGCTAGTGGTTTCGGGGGAGGGACTATGGATGGCTACACCTTC
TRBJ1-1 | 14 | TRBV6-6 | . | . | CASARLNQNTEAFF | TGTGCCAGCGCCAGGCTGAATCAGAACACTGAAGCTTTCTTT
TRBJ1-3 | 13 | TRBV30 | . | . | CAWSQTAGNTIYF | TGTGCCTGGAGCCAGACAGCTGGAAACACCATATATTTT
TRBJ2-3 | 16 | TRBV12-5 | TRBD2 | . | CASGLRPGLASDTQYF | TGTGCTAGTGGTCTCCGTCCGGGACTAGCATCAGATACGCAGTATTTT
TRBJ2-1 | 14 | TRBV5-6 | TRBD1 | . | CASSWDRVEDEQFF | TGTGCCAGCAGCTGGGACAGGGTTGAAGATGAGCAGTTCTTC
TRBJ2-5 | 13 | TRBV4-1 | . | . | CASSQGVLETQYF | TGCGCCAGCAGCCAAGGAGTTTTAGAGACCCAGTACTTC
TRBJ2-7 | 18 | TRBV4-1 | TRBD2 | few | CASSQDGTSGGPRDEQYF | TGCGCCAGCAGCCAAGATGGAACTAGCGGGGGGCCGAGGGACGAGCAGTACTTC
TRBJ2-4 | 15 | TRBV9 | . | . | CASSVAGLAKNIQYF | TGTGCCAGCAGCGTAGCAGGTTTAGCCAAAAACATTCAGTACTTC
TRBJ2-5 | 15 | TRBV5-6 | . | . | CASSGLGHSQETQYF | TGTGCCAGCAGCGGCCTGGGACACTCCCAAGAGACCCAGTACTTC
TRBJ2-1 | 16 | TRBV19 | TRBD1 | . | CASSANRQGMYNEQFF | TGTGCCAGTAGTGCGAACCGACAGGGGATGTACAATGAGCAGTTCTTC
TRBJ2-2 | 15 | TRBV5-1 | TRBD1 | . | CASSRGQSDGGELFF | TGCGCCAGCAGCCGGGGACAGTCCGACGGCGGGGAGCTGTTTTTT